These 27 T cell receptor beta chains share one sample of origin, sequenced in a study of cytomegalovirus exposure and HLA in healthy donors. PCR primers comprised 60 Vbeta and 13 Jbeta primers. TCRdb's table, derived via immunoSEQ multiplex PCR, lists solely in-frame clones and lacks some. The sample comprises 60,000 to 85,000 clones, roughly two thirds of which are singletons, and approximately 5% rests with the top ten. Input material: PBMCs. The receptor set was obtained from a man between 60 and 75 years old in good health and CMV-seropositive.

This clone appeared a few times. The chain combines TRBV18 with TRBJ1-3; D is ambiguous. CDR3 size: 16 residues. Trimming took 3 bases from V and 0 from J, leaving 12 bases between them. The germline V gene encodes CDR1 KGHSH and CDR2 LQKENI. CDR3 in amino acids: CASSPNPGFSGNTIYF. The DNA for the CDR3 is TGTGCCAGCTCACCGAACCCAGGCTTCTCTGGAAACACCATATATTTT.

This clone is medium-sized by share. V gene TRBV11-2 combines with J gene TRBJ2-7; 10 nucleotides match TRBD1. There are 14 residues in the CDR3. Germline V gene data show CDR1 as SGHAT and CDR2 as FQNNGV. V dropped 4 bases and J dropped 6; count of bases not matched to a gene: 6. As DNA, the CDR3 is TGTGCCAGCAGCTATGGGACAGGGGCCCCCGAGCAGTACTTC. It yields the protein CASSYGTGAPEQYF.

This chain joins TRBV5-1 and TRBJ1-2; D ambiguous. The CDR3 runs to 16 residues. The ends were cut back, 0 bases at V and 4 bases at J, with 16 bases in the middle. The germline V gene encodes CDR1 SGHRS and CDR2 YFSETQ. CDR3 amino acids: CASSLVSQNPIYGYTF. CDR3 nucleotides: TGCGCCAGCAGCTTGGTTTCCCAGAATCCGATCTATGGCTACACCTTC.

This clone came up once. The CDR3 DNA is TGTGCCAGCCCTAGGGATGGACAGATGAACACTGAAGCTTTCTTT. This sequence encodes CASPRDGQMNTEAFF. The V call is TRBV7-9, the J call TRBJ1-1, with TRBD1 as a possible D gene (6 bases). The CDR3 has 15 amino acids. The V and J ends lost 8 bases and 0 bases respectively, with 16 bases between them. Germline CDR1 reads SEHNR; CDR2 reads FQNEAQ (reference sequence).

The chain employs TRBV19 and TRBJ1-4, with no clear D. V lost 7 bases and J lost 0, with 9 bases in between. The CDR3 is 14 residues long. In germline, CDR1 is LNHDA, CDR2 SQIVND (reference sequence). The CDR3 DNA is TGTGCCAGTAACGAGGCAGCAACTAATGAAAAACTGTTTTTT. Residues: CASNEAATNEKLFF.

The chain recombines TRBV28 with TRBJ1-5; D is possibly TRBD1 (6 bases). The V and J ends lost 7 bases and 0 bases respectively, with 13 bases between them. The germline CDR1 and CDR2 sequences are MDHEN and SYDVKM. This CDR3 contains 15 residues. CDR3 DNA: TGTGCCAGCACATGGACAGCTTATAGCAATCAGCCCCAGCATTTT. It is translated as CASTWTAYSNQPQHF.

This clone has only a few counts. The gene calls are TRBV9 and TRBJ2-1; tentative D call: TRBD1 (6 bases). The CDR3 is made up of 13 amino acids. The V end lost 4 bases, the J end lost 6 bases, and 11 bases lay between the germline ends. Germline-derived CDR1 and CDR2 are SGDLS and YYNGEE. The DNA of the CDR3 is TGTGCCAGCAGCTCCGGGACACTCAATGAGCAGTTCTTC. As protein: CASSSGTLNEQFF.

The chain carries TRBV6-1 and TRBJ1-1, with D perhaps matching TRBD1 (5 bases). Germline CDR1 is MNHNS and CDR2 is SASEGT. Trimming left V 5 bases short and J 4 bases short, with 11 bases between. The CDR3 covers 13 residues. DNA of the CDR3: TGTGCCAGCAGTTATGGGGCGGTCACTGAAGCTTTCTTT. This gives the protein CASSYGAVTEAFF.

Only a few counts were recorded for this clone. The CDR3 here is CASSMGRDRDFSQPQHF. Written as DNA, the CDR3 is TGTGCCAGTAGTATGGGCCGGGACAGGGACTTCAGTCAGCCCCAGCATTTT. The rearrangement links TRBV19 to TRBJ1-5; 9 bases align to TRBD1. Losses at the gene ends were 3 bases for V and 6 bases for J; bases not matched to a gene: 12. The CDR3 extends over 17 amino acids. CDR1 and CDR2 (germline): LNHDA, SQIVND (reference sequence).

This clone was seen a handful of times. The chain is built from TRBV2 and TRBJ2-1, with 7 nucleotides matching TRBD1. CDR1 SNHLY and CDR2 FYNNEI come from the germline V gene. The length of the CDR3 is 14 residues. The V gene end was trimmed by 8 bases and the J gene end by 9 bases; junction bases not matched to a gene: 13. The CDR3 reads CASGDSIVFGEQFF. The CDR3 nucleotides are TGTGCCAGCGGGGACAGCATAGTGTTTGGTGAGCAGTTCTTC.

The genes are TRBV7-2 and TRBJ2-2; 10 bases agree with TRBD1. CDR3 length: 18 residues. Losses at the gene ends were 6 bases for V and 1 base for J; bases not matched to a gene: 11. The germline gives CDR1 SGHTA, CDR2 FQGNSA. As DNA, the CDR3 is TGTGCCAGCAGTTACTATCGGGACAGGGGACTGAACACCGGGGAGCTGTTTTTT. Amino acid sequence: CASSYYRDRGLNTGELFF.

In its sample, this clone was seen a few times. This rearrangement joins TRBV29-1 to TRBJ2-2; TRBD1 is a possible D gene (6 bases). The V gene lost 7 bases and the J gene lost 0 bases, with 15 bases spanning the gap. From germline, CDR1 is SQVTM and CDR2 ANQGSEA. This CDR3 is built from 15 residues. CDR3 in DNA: TGCAGCGCAGATAACGGACAGACGAACACCGGGGAGCTGTTTTTT. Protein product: CSADNGQTNTGELFF.

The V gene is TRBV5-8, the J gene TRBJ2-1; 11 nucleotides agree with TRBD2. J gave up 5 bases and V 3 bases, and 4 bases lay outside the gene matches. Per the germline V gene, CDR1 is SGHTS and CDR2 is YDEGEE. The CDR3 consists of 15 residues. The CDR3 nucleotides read TGTGCCAGCAGCTGGGGACTAGCGGCACACAATGAGCAGTTCTTC. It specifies CASSWGLAAHNEQFF.

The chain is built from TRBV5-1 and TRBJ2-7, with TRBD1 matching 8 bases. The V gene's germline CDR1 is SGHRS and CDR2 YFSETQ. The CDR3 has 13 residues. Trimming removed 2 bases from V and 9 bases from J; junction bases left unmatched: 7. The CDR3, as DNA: TGCGCCAGCAGCTTCCAGGGGGCACGGGTGCAGTACTTC. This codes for CASSFQGARVQYF.

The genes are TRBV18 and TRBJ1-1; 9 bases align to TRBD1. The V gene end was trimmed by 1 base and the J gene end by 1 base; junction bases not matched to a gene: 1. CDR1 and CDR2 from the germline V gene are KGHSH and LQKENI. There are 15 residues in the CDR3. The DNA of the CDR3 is TGTGCCAGCTCACCACAGACAGGGGGGAACACTGAAGCTTTCTTT. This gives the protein CASSPQTGGNTEAFF.

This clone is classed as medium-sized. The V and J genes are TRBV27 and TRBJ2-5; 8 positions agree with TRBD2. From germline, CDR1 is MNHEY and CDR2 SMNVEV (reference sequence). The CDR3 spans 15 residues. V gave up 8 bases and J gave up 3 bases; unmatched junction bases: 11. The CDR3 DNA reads TGTGCCAGCGCCCCCGATTCGGGGGGGAAAGAGACCCAGTACTTC. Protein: CASAPDSGGKETQYF.

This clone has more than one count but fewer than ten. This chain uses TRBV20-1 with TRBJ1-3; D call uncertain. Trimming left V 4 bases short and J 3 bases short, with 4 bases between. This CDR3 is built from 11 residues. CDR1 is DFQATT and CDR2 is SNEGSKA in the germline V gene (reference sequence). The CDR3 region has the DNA TGCAGTGCTATATATGGAAACACCATATATTTT. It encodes CSAIYGNTIYF.

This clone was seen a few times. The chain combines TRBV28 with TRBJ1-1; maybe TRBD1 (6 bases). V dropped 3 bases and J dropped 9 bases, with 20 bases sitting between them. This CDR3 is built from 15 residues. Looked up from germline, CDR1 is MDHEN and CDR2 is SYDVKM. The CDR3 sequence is CASSLGFVGQGKAFF. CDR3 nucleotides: TGTGCCAGCAGTTTGGGCTTTGTAGGTCAGGGGAAAGCTTTCTTT.

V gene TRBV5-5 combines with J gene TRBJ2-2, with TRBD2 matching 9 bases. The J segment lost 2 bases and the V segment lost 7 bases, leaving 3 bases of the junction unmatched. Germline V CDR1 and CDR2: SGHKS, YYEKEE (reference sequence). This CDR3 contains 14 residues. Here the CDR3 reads CASRLAVNTGELFF. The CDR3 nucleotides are TGTGCCAGCCGACTAGCGGTAAACACCGGGGAGCTGTTTTTT.

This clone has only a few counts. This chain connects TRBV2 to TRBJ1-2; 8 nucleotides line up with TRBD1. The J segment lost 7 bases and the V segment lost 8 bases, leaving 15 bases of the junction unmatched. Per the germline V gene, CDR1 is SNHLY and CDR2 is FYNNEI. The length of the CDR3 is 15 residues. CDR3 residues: CASRQGFLGQGGYTF. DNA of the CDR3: TGTGCCAGCCGACAGGGGTTCTTGGGGCAGGGTGGCTACACCTTC.

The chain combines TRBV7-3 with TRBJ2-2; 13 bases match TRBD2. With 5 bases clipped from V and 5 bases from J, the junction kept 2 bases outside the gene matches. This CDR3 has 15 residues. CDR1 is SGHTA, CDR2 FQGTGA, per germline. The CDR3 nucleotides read TGTGCCAGCAGCCTACTAGCGGGAGGGACCGGGGAGCTGTTTTTT. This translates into CASSLLAGGTGELFF.

The CDR3: CASSVGTSGTDTQYF. The CDR3 nucleotides read TGTGCCAGCAGCGTCGGAACTAGCGGGACAGATACGCAGTATTTT. The chain is built from TRBV9 and TRBJ2-3, with TRBD2 matching over 9 bases. The CDR3 is 15 residues long. Looked up from germline, CDR1 is SGDLS and CDR2 is YYNGEE. V shed 2 bases and J 3 bases; nucleotides not matched to a gene: 4. Full variable domain (missing parts from reference TRBV9 and TRBJ2-3): DSGVTQTPKHLITATGQRVTLRCSPRSGDLSVYWYQQSLDQGLQFLIQYYNGEERAKGNILERFSAQQFPDLHSELNLSSLELGDSALYFCASSVGTSGTDTQYFGPGTRLTVL.

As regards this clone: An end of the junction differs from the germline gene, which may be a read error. In DNA, the CDR3 is TGTTCCAGCAGTTCGACAGGGACTAATTCACCCCTCCACTTT. This codes for CSSSSTGTNSPLHF. This sequence joins TRBV7-9 and TRBJ1-6, with 7 bases matching TRBD1. CDR1 is SEHNR and CDR2 is FQNEAQ in the germline V gene (reference sequence). The CDR3 has 14 amino acids.

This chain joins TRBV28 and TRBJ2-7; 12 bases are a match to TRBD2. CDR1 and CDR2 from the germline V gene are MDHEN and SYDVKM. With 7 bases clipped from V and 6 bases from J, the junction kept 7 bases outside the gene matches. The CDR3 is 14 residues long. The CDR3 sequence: CASTLGTSGLEQYF. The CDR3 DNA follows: TGTGCCAGCACTCTAGGGACTAGCGGGCTCGAGCAGTACTTC.

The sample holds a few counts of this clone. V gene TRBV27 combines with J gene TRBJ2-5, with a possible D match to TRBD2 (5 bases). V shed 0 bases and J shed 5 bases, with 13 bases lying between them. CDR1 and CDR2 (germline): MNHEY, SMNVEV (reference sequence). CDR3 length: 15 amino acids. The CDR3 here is CASSLSLGVLETQYF. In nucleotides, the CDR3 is TGTGCCAGCAGTTTATCCCTCGGGGTTCTTGAGACCCAGTACTTC.

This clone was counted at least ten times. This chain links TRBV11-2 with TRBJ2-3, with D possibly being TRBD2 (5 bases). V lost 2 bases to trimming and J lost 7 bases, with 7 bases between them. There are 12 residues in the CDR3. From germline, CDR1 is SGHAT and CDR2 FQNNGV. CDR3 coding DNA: TGTGCCAGCAGCTTATCCGGGAATACGCAGTATTTT. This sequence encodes CASSLSGNTQYF.

CDR3 DNA: TGTGCCAGCAGACGCACTCCAGGGAATCAGCCCCAGCATTTT. Amino acid sequence: CASRRTPGNQPQHF. V and J are TRBV7-2 and TRBJ1-5; tentatively, D is TRBD1 (5 bases). Trimming removed 6 bases at V and 4 bases at J, with 13 bases between. Looked up from germline, CDR1 is SGHTA and CDR2 is FQGNSA. This CDR3 contains 14 residues.